Each of the 4 T cell receptor beta chains below was sequenced from the same sample in a study of T cells in Graves' hyperthyroidism and ophthalmopathy. RNA transcripts provided the source from which TCR beta CDR3 regions were amplified. When the TCR CDR3 underwent first-round RT-PCR, the HTBI primer set was used. Via MiXCR, TCRdb re-called the multiplex PCR reads, giving one row per CDR3 protein. This table has around 570,000 distinct CDR3 sequences, just under 20% appearing once. Sequencing used blood. These receptors were collected from a man aged 40-49 years with Graves' ophthalmopathy.

The rearrangement joins TRBV20-1 to TRBJ2-7; perhaps D is TRBD1 or TRBD2 (6 bases each). The germline gives CDR1 DFQATT, CDR2 SNEGSKA (reference sequence). Trimming stripped 5 bases from V and 6 bases from J, with 14 bases between. This CDR3 region has 12 residues. The CDR3 DNA reads TGCAGTGCTCCACTAGGAGGGGGCGAGCAGTACTTC. Its protein is CSAPLGGGEQYF.

The chain carries TRBV11-2 and TRBJ2-1; 15 positions match TRBD2. Per the germline V gene, CDR1 is SGHAT and CDR2 is FQNNGV. Unmatched junction bases numbered 4, after V lost 4 bases and J lost 9 bases. The CDR3 contains 15 residues. CDR3 sequence (DNA): TGTGCCAGCAGCTGGACTAGCGGGAGGGCCACTGAGCAGTTCTTC. It codes for CASSWTSGRATEQFF.

V and J are TRBV19 and TRBJ2-2, with TRBD2 matching over 11 bases. J gave up 5 bases and V 6 bases, and 5 bases lay outside the gene matches. The CDR3 runs to 15 residues. Germline V gene data show CDR1 as LNHDA and CDR2 as SQIVND (reference sequence). Here the CDR3 reads CASRLTSGVTGELFF. CDR3 sequence (DNA): TGTGCCAGTAGGCTGACTAGCGGGGTAACCGGGGAGCTGTTTTTT.

This clonotype was counted only a few times. The chain uses TRBV29-1 and TRBJ2-7, with 10 bases lining up with TRBD2. From germline, CDR1 is SQVTM and CDR2 ANQGSEA. This CDR3 has 15 residues. V lost 2 bases and J lost 3; bases outside the gene matches: 7. CDR3 nucleotides: TGCAGCGTTGAAAGGCTAGCGGGGGTCATCTACGAGCAGTACTTC. Its translation is CSVERLAGVIYEQYF.